Shown below are 25 T cell receptor beta chains from a single sample sequenced in a study of blood T cell repertoires in COVID-19 (dated by TCRdb to about 2020). Library preparation employed the immunoSEQ multiplex PCR assay. Imported from immuneACCESS, the table was reduced by TCRdb to in-frame sequences with V and J called. These copies leave out some clones; in studies compared against another copy, an unresolved V gene accounts for under half, and the cause of the remainder is not known. The table for this sample lists about 74,000 clones; roughly 90% of them were counted only once. Of the sample, approximately 3% falls within the top ten clones. Sample: peripheral blood. The receptors derive from a man between 65 and 85 years old with active or convalescent COVID-19.

The chain uses TRBV11-2 and TRBJ2-1; D not certain. CDR1 is SGHAT, CDR2 FQNNGV, per germline. There are 14 residues in the CDR3. V shed 0 bases and J shed 3 bases, with 6 bases lying between them. This CDR3 is CASSLDGFYNEQFF. CDR3 coding DNA: TGTGCCAGCAGCTTAGACGGTTTCTACAATGAGCAGTTCTTC.

There are a few counts of this clone. V usage is TRBV9 and J usage is TRBJ1-1, with no clear D. Trimming took off 0 bases at V and 1 base at J, with 7 bases between the two ends. CDR3 length: 14 amino acids. CDR1 is SGDLS, CDR2 YYNGEE, per germline. CDR3 nucleotide sequence: TGTGCCAGCAGCGTAGGGCCAGAGAACACTGAAGCTTTCTTT. Translation: CASSVGPENTEAFF.

The J gene is TRBJ1-1, the V gene TRBV19, with a possible D match to TRBD1 (5 bases). The ends were cut back, 0 bases at V and 3 bases at J, with 20 bases in the middle. The V gene's germline CDR1 is LNHDA and CDR2 SQIVND (reference sequence). CDR3 length: 18 amino acids. In nucleotides, the CDR3 is TGTGCCAGTAGTATAGAAAGATGGTCAGGGAGGGCGGACACTGAAGCTTTCTTT. Translation: CASSIERWSGRADTEAFF.

Concerning this clone: A read error may account for a junction end that differs from germline. The chain links TRBV12-3 or TRBV12-4 to TRBJ2-1, with a weak D call TRBD2 (6 bases). The CDR3 spans 13 residues. CDR3 protein: CASSLARTNEQFF. DNA of the CDR3: TGTGCCAGCAGTCTAGCGAGAACCAATGAGCAGTTCTTC.

On this clone: Distinct nucleotide sequences in the sample also encode this CDR3. This CDR3 reads CASSLEPNTEAFF. The CDR3 DNA is TGCGCCAGCAGCTTGGAGCCGAACACTGAAGCTTTCTTT. This chain uses TRBV5-1 with TRBJ1-1; no reliable D call. Germline CDR1 reads SGHRS; CDR2 reads YFSETQ. The V and J ends lost 0 bases and 1 base respectively, with 4 bases between them. The CDR3 spans 13 residues.

The chain couples TRBV5-6 to TRBJ2-7, with 8 positions matching TRBD1. Trimming removed 7 bases from V and 3 bases from J; junction bases left unmatched: 12. The CDR3 covers 15 residues. Per the germline V gene, CDR1 is SGHDT and CDR2 is YYEEEE. This CDR3 reads CASSLAVDRVYEQYF. The CDR3, as DNA: TGTGCCAGCTCACTCGCCGTGGACAGGGTCTACGAGCAGTACTTC.

This chain uses TRBV6-1 with TRBJ2-7; TRBD1 matches 7 bases. The CDR3 covers 15 residues. Germline V gives CDR1 MNHNS, CDR2 SASEGT. V was pared by 7 bases and J by 0 bases, with 9 bases of the junction left unmatched. The CDR3 here is CASTSQGSSSYEQYF. In DNA form, the CDR3 reads TGTGCCAGCACCTCACAGGGGTCAAGCTCCTACGAGCAGTACTTC.

V is TRBV18 and J is TRBJ2-1, with D perhaps matching TRBD1 (6 bases). The germline V gene encodes CDR1 KGHSH and CDR2 LQKENI. CDR3 length: 14 amino acids. Trimming took off 0 bases at V and 8 bases at J, with 11 bases between the two ends. CDR3 bases: TGTGCCAGCTCACCACCGACAGGACCCTATGAGCAGTTCTTC. This gives the protein CASSPPTGPYEQFF.

This clone was seen a handful of times. This sequence joins TRBV6-6 and TRBJ2-7; D gene ambiguous. Per germline, CDR1 MNHNY and CDR2 SVGAGI (reference sequence). This CDR3 is 14 amino acids long. The V end was cut by 2 bases, the J end by 1 base, with 9 bases between. CDR3 protein: CASSYKQASYEQYF. The CDR3 DNA reads as TGTGCCAGCAGTTACAAGCAGGCTTCCTACGAGCAGTACTTC.

J is TRBJ2-1 and V is TRBV3-1 (or the pseudogene TRBV3-2); possible D gene TRBD2, 5 bases. Between the trimmed V and J ends, which lost 4 bases and 7 bases, there was a span of 17 bases. Per germline, CDR1 LGHDT and CDR2 YNNKEL (reference sequence). The CDR3 is 15 amino acids. The CDR3 DNA reads as TGTGCCAGCAGCCCACGGAGCGGCCCTAGAAATGAGCAGTTCTTC. This codes for CASSPRSGPRNEQFF.

The chain combines TRBV28 with TRBJ1-4; TRBD1 matches at 10 bases. Germline V gene sequence: CDR1 MDHEN, CDR2 SYDVKM. The J segment lost 10 bases and the V segment lost 6 bases, leaving 5 bases of the junction unmatched. The CDR3 is 13 amino acids. In nucleotides, the CDR3 is TGTGCCAGCAGGTCTGGACAGGGGGGAAAACTGTTTTTT. Translation: CASRSGQGGKLFF. The whole variable domain, filled in from reference TRBV28 and TRBJ1-4, reads DVKVTQSSRYLVKRTGEKVFLECVQDMDHENMFWYRQDPGLGLRLIYFSYDVKMKEKGDIPEGYSVSREKKERFSLILESASTNQTSMYLCASRSGQGGKLFFGSGTQLSVL.

This chain joins TRBV19 and TRBJ2-3; possible D gene TRBD2, 6 bases. Germline V gives CDR1 LNHDA, CDR2 SQIVND (reference sequence). This CDR3 is 13 amino acids long. V was clipped by 3 bases and J by 4 bases, with 8 bases between them. This CDR3 is CASSMRLADTQYF. CDR3 sequence (DNA): TGTGCCAGTAGTATGCGACTAGCAGATACGCAGTATTTT.

This clone appeared a single time. The J gene is TRBJ2-5, the V gene TRBV7-9; TRBD2 matches 9 bases. V shed 1 base and J 1 base; nucleotides not matched to a gene: 4. Germline V gene lookup returns CDR1 SEHNR and CDR2 FQNEAQ (reference sequence). The CDR3 sequence is 16 residues long. The CDR3 DNA reads TGTGCCAGCAGCTTAGGGGCTAGCGGGACCCAAGAGACCCAGTACTTC. Translated, it gives CASSLGASGTQETQYF.

The chain combines TRBV30 with TRBJ2-5, with D maybe TRBD1 (5 bases). CDR1 is GTSNPN, CDR2 SVGIG, per germline (reference sequence). CDR3 length: 13 amino acids. Deletions cut 1 base from V and 3 bases from J, with 9 bases between. CDR3 amino acids: CAWSGSREETQYF. CDR3 nucleotides: TGTGCCTGGAGTGGTAGCAGGGAAGAGACCCAGTACTTC.

The chain has TRBV10-3 and TRBJ2-3; a possible D gene is TRBD1 (5 bases). In germline, CDR1 is ENHRY, CDR2 SYGVKD. The CDR3 has 12 amino acids. Trimming cost V 9 bases and J 2 bases, with 9 bases left between them. CDR3 coding DNA: TGTGCCATTAGGGGTTCCACAGATACGCAGTATTTT. Translating gives CAIRGSTDTQYF.

Only one count was recorded for this clone. V usage is TRBV4-1 and J usage is TRBJ2-2, with 7 positions matching TRBD1. Unmatched junction bases numbered 4, after V lost 0 bases and J lost 6 bases. In germline, CDR1 is MGHRA, CDR2 YSYEKL. CDR3 length equals 15 residues. CDR3 nucleotides: TGCGCCAGCAGCCAAGATAGACAGGGAGCCGGGGAGCTGTTTTTT. It specifies CASSQDRQGAGELFF.

The V call is TRBV14, the J call TRBJ2-3, with 10 bases lining up with TRBD2. Losses at the gene ends were 4 bases for V and 4 bases for J; bases not matched to a gene: 8. This CDR3 spans 16 amino acids. Germline-derived CDR1 and CDR2 are SGHDN and FVKESK. In nucleotides, the CDR3 is TGTGCCAGCAGCCCCTTAGCGGGGGGCCTATCAGATACGCAGTATTTT. Translating it yields CASSPLAGGLSDTQYF.

V is TRBV9 and J is TRBJ2-5, with 7 bases matching TRBD2. This CDR3 region has 15 residues. CDR1 SGDLS and CDR2 YYNGEE come from the germline V gene. Germline trimming cut 0 bases from V and 5 bases from J; bases unmatched to any gene: 7. CDR3 sequence reads: CASSVGTRIEETQYF. The DNA for the CDR3 is TGTGCCAGCAGCGTAGGGACTAGAATAGAGGAGACCCAGTACTTC.

The chain joins TRBV29-1 to TRBJ2-3; 9 bases agree with TRBD1. Germline CDR1 is SQVTM and CDR2 is ANQGSEA. CDR3 length: 14 residues. The J segment lost 2 bases and the V segment lost 6 bases, leaving 6 bases of the junction unmatched. Here the CDR3 DNA reads TGCAGCGTGGGTGACAGGGGGGACACAGATACGCAGTATTTT. Translating it yields CSVGDRGDTDTQYF.

The chain is built from TRBV3-1 (or the pseudogene TRBV3-2) and TRBJ1-5; 10 bases are a match to TRBD1. The CDR3 has 17 amino acids. V lost 1 base to trimming and J lost 0 bases; unmatched junction nucleotides: 3. The germline V gene has CDR1 LGHDT and CDR2 YNNKEL (reference sequence). In nucleotides, the CDR3 is TGTGCCAGCAGCCAAGGGACAGGGGGATTTAGCAATCAGCCCCAGCATTTT. It yields the protein CASSQGTGGFSNQPQHF.

This sequence joins TRBV4-1 and TRBJ2-7; a possible D gene is TRBD2 (6 bases). CDR1 is MGHRA and CDR2 is YSYEKL in the germline V gene. Trimming shortened V by 4 bases and J by 2 bases, and 12 bases separated the two germline ends. The CDR3 contains 14 residues. As DNA, the CDR3 is TGCGCCAGCAGCCTGGGACTTTTACCCTACGAGCAGTACTTC. Translated, it gives CASSLGLLPYEQYF.

In nucleotides, the CDR3 is TGTGCCAGCAGCTTGCCAACAGGGCCCGGGGAGCTGTTTTTT. Protein: CASSLPTGPGELFF. This rearrangement joins TRBV5-4 to TRBJ2-2; TRBD1 is a possible D gene (6 bases). Germline-derived CDR1 and CDR2 are SGHNT and YYREEE (reference sequence). V gave up 1 base and J gave up 6 bases, with 10 bases separating them. CDR3 length: 14 residues. Filled out from reference TRBV5-4 and TRBJ2-2, the complete variable domain reads ETGVTQSPTHLIKTRGQQVTLRCSSQSGHNTVSWYQQALGQGPQFIFQYYREEENGRGNFPPRFSGLQFPNYSSELNVNALELDDSALYLCASSLPTGPGELFFGEGSRLTVL.

The chain couples TRBV6-5 to TRBJ2-5, with D possibly being TRBD1 (6 bases). The CDR3 runs 13 residues. Deletions cut 7 bases from V and 3 bases from J, with 12 bases between. Per the germline V gene, CDR1 is MNHEY and CDR2 is SVGAGI. This CDR3 is CASNPGHKETQYF. Here the CDR3 DNA reads TGTGCCAGCAACCCGGGACATAAAGAGACCCAGTACTTC.

This clone came up once. The J gene is TRBJ2-1, the V gene TRBV18, with 15 nucleotides matching TRBD2. The CDR3 loop spans 15 amino acids. With 3 bases clipped from V and 7 bases from J, the junction kept 1 base outside the gene matches. CDR1 and CDR2 from the germline V gene are KGHSH and LQKENI. The CDR3 region has the DNA TGTGCCAGCTCACCCGGGACTAGCGGGAGGAATGAGCAGTTCTTC. Translation gives CASSPGTSGRNEQFF.

A few counts support this clone. V and J are TRBV12-3 or TRBV12-4 and TRBJ2-3; a weak D match, TRBD2 (6 bases). CDR3 length: 13 amino acids. V was trimmed by 2 bases and J by 6 bases, leaving 9 bases between them. CDR3 sequence (DNA): TGTGCCAGCAGTTTAAAGGAGGGGGATACGCAGTATTTT. It is translated as CASSLKEGDTQYF.